This entry lists 10 T cell receptor beta chains sequenced from one sample in a study of blood T cell repertoires in COVID-19. Generated by immunoSEQ multiplex PCR, the TCRdb table keeps only in-frame clones and is missing some. This table holds fewer than 150,000 clones, 75% to 90% found once. The sample consisted of PBMCs or T cells enriched from blood (not recorded which). These receptors were collected from a man in his fifties or sixties in a cohort exposed to, infected with or recovered from COVID-19 (not recorded which).

The chain joins TRBV4-3 to TRBJ2-7; D is perhaps TRBD2 (6 bases). V was trimmed by 1 base and J by 3 bases, leaving 10 bases between them. The CDR3 covers 14 residues. Germline CDR1 LGHNA, CDR2 YSLEER. This CDR3 reads CASSQAGGNYEQYF. CDR3 coding DNA: TGCGCCAGCAGCCAAGCTGGGGGGAACTACGAGCAGTACTTC.

The rearrangement uses TRBV5-6 and TRBJ1-2; tentative D call: TRBD1 (6 bases). Looked up from germline, CDR1 is SGHDT and CDR2 is YYEEEE. Deletions cut 4 bases from V and 0 bases from J, with 7 bases between. CDR3 length: 13 residues. The chain's CDR3 is CASSRDTNYGYTF. The CDR3 DNA follows: TGTGCCAGCAGCCGGGACACTAACTATGGCTACACCTTC.

This clone showed up just once. V is TRBV6-2 or TRBV6-3 and J is TRBJ1-3, with TRBD1 as a possible D gene (5 bases). The germline V and J ends were trimmed by 4 bases and 4 bases, with 11 bases remaining between them. The CDR3 length is 14 residues. The germline CDR1 and CDR2 sequences are MNHEY and SVGEGT. The CDR3 DNA is TGTGCCAGCAGTTCCCCAGGGAGGGGAAACACCATATATTTT. Its translation is CASSSPGRGNTIYF.

Only one count was recorded for this clone. This chain links TRBV7-9 with TRBJ2-1; 7 bases agree with TRBD1. From germline, CDR1 is SEHNR and CDR2 FQNEAQ (reference sequence). Losses at the gene ends were 5 bases for V and 4 bases for J; bases not matched to a gene: 5. The CDR3 extends over 14 amino acids. DNA of the CDR3: TGTGCCAGCAGCCCCATGACAGGGTACAATGAGCAGTTCTTC. It translates to CASSPMTGYNEQFF.

The chain employs TRBV12-3 or TRBV12-4 and TRBJ1-1; possible D gene TRBD1, 5 bases. The ends were cut back, 6 bases at V and 8 bases at J, with 10 bases in the middle. The CDR3 loop spans 11 amino acids. The CDR3 sequence is CASSRDREAFF. The CDR3 DNA follows: TGTGCCAGCAGCCGCGACAGAGAAGCTTTCTTT.

As to this clone: The sample has other DNA sequences that encode this CDR3 too. The chain combines TRBV5-1 with TRBJ1-4; tentatively, D is TRBD1 (6 bases). The CDR3 runs 14 residues. V was shortened by 4 bases and J by 4 bases, with 11 bases between the two germline ends. CDR1 SGHRS and CDR2 YFSETQ come from the germline V gene. The CDR3 spells CASSLDSLNEKLFF. In nucleotides, the CDR3 is TGCGCCAGCAGCCTGGACAGTCTTAATGAAAAACTGTTTTTT.

The rearrangement links TRBV28 to TRBJ1-2; TRBD1 matches 7 bases. After removal of 5 bases from V and 5 bases from J, the junction contained 8 bases not matched to a gene. CDR3 length equals 14 residues. CDR1 MDHEN and CDR2 SYDVKM come from the germline V gene. CDR3 region: CASSEQGPGYGYTF. Here the CDR3 DNA reads TGTGCCAGCAGTGAACAGGGGCCGGGGTATGGCTACACCTTC.

This clone showed up just once. The chain links TRBV6-5 to TRBJ2-7; possible D gene TRBD1, 6 bases. Trimming left V 7 bases short and J 6 bases short, with 22 bases between. CDR1 is MNHEY, CDR2 SVGAGI, per germline. The CDR3 has 15 amino acids. The CDR3 DNA reads as TGTGCCAGCATGAGTTCAACAGGGTATTGGAGCGAGCAGTACTTC. Protein product: CASMSSTGYWSEQYF.

The V gene is TRBV5-5, the J gene TRBJ1-5; D is possibly TRBD1 (6 bases). The germline V gene has CDR1 SGHKS and CDR2 YYEKEE (reference sequence). This CDR3 spans 18 amino acids. Between the trimmed V and J ends, which lost 0 bases and 0 bases, there was a span of 16 bases. The chain's CDR3 is CASSLDRAGAYSNQPQHF. DNA of the CDR3: TGTGCCAGCAGCTTGGACAGGGCCGGAGCTTATAGCAATCAGCCCCAGCATTTT. Full variable domain (missing parts from reference TRBV5-5 and TRBJ1-5): DAGVTQSPTHLIKTRGQQVTLRCSPISGHKSVSWYQQVLGQGPQFIFQYYEKEERGRGNFPDRFSARQFPNYSSELNVNALLLGDSALYLCASSLDRAGAYSNQPQHFGDGTRLSIL.

This sequence joins TRBV6-2 or TRBV6-3 and TRBJ2-4, with 7 bases lining up with TRBD1. Germline V gene lookup returns CDR1 MNHEY and CDR2 SVGEGT. V shed 4 bases, J shed 0 bases, and the junction held 3 bases outside the gene matches. This CDR3 comprises 15 residues. This CDR3 reads CASSSGQLAKNIQYF. DNA for the CDR3: TGTGCCAGCAGTTCGGGACAGCTAGCCAAAAACATTCAGTACTTC.